Presented here are 21 T cell receptor beta chains from one specimen sequenced in a study of T cell responses to AZD1222 COVID-19 vaccine. Sequenced by immunoSEQ multiplex PCR; TCRdb stores in-frame clones only, minus some. Of about 100,000 clones in the sample, about 87% were seen once. Sample: peripheral blood, taken on day 0 of MenACWY control vaccination. These receptors originate from an adult in good health.

As to this clone: The sample has other DNA sequences that encode this CDR3 too. This chain links TRBV5-1 with TRBJ2-5; no clear D gene. This CDR3 region has 13 residues. CDR1 and CDR2 from the germline V gene are SGHRS and YFSETQ. V gave up 0 bases and J gave up 2 bases, with 5 bases separating them. CDR3 in amino acids: CASSLGVQETQYF. CDR3 DNA sequence: TGCGCCAGCAGCTTGGGGGTTCAAGAGACCCAGTACTTC.

The chain combines TRBV30 with TRBJ2-3; the D gene is possibly TRBD1 (5 bases). Trimming shortened V by 5 bases and J by 3 bases, and 9 bases separated the two germline ends. The CDR3 length is 12 residues. Germline CDR1 GTSNPN, CDR2 SVGIG (reference sequence). CDR3 sequence (DNA): TGTGCCTGGGACCGACAGACAGATACGCAGTATTTT. Its protein is CAWDRQTDTQYF.

The chain has TRBV27 and TRBJ1-4; D gene uncertain. Trimming shortened V by 6 bases and J by 0 bases, and 23 bases separated the two germline ends. This CDR3 is built from 19 residues. CDR1 is MNHEY and CDR2 is SMNVEV in the germline V gene (reference sequence). CDR3 loop: CASRTNGEAGAATNEKLFF. In DNA, the CDR3 is TGTGCCAGCAGAACCAATGGGGAAGCTGGCGCGGCAACTAATGAAAAACTGTTTTTT.

The rearrangement links TRBV5-1 to TRBJ2-2; TRBD2 agrees at 7 bases. CDR3 length: 14 residues. Germline assignment: CDR1 SGHRS and CDR2 YFSETQ. V lost 4 bases, J lost 7 bases, and 7 bases stayed unmatched. CDR3 in amino acids: CASSPSGVGGELFF. The CDR3 DNA sequence: TGCGCCAGCAGCCCGAGCGGGGTAGGCGGGGAGCTGTTTTTT. Combining the CDR3 with reference TRBV5-1 and TRBJ2-2 gives the whole variable domain KAGVTQTPRYLIKTRGQQVTLSCSPISGHRSVSWYQQTPGQGLQFLFEYFSETQRNKGNFPGRFSGRQFSNSRSEMNVSTLELGDSALYLCASSPSGVGGELFFGEGSRLTVL.

The genes are TRBV7-2 and TRBJ2-7; 7 bases fit TRBD2. V shed 5 bases and J 9 bases; nucleotides not matched to a gene: 16. Germline V CDR1 and CDR2: SGHTA, FQGNSA. This CDR3 spans 15 amino acids. The CDR3 nucleotides are TGTGCCAGCAGCCCTCGGGGGGATTACGGTGTTCGGCAGTACTTC. This encodes CASSPRGDYGVRQYF.

V is TRBV27 and J is TRBJ2-2; 13 bases align to TRBD2. The V and J ends lost 9 bases and 7 bases, in that order; junction bases with no gene match: 11. Germline CDR1 and CDR2: MNHEY and SMNVEV (reference sequence). The CDR3 length is 16 residues. This CDR3 is CASWSFGLAGDGELFF. CDR3 bases: TGTGCCAGTTGGTCCTTCGGACTAGCGGGGGACGGGGAGCTGTTTTTT.

The rearrangement joins TRBV10-3 to TRBJ1-6; 7 bases align to TRBD1. The ends lost 6 bases at V and 0 bases at J; junction bases unmatched: 2. Germline CDR1 is ENHRY and CDR2 is SYGVKD. The CDR3 is 15 amino acids. The chain's CDR3 is CAISNRGSYNSPLHF. The CDR3 DNA follows: TGTGCCATCAGCAACAGGGGCTCCTATAATTCACCCCTCCACTTT.

The J gene is TRBJ1-4, the V gene TRBV5-1, with 9 bases identical to TRBD1. Germline CDR1 reads SGHRS; CDR2 reads YFSETQ. The CDR3 has 15 amino acids. The junction had 7 bases not matched to a gene; V was cut back by 0 bases and J by 10 bases. The CDR3 spells CASSLDTGGSGKLFF. Written as DNA, the CDR3 is TGCGCCAGCAGCTTGGATACAGGGGGCTCTGGAAAACTGTTTTTT.

The gene calls are TRBV19 and TRBJ1-5; D may be TRBD1 (6 bases). The CDR3 loop spans 15 amino acids. The V gene's germline CDR1 is LNHDA and CDR2 SQIVND (reference sequence). V was shortened by 6 bases and J by 0 bases, with 12 bases between the two germline ends. CDR3 coding DNA: TGTGCCAGTAGATCAATACAGGGTAGCAATCAGCCCCAGCATTTT. Encoded protein: CASRSIQGSNQPQHF.

The V call is TRBV4-1, the J call TRBJ1-2; tentative D call: TRBD1 (6 bases). The CDR3 has 13 amino acids. Germline loops: CDR1 MGHRA, CDR2 YSYEKL. Trimming pared 4 bases from V and 3 bases from J, leaving 9 bases between. CDR3 coding DNA: TGCGCCAGCAGCCTACAGGGCTACTATGGCTACACCTTC. The encoded protein is CASSLQGYYGYTF.

This chain connects TRBV6-5 to TRBJ2-3; TRBD2 matches 8 bases. Trimming took 7 bases from V and 4 from J; bases not matched to a gene: 4. Germline V CDR1 and CDR2: MNHEY, SVGAGI. This CDR3 spans 13 amino acids. In nucleotides, the CDR3 is TGTGCCAGCACCCGGGAGGGCTCAGATACGCAGTATTTT. Translating it yields CASTREGSDTQYF.

The chain uses TRBV29-1 and TRBJ2-1; D is unresolved. The CDR3 is 15 amino acids. Trimming pared 3 bases from V and 0 bases from J, leaving 12 bases between. Germline V gene data show CDR1 as SQVTM and CDR2 as ANQGSEA. Here the CDR3 reads CSVDAGRSSYNEQFF. The CDR3 DNA reads as TGCAGCGTTGATGCAGGACGGAGCTCCTACAATGAGCAGTTCTTC.

The J gene is TRBJ1-2, the V gene TRBV12-3 or TRBV12-4; no clear D. The CDR3 length is 12 residues. V was clipped by 11 bases and J by 1 base, with 11 bases between them. The CDR3 protein is CASTPNNYGYTF. DNA of the CDR3: TGTGCCTCGACCCCGAATAACTATGGCTACACCTTC.

The chain employs TRBV12-3 or TRBV12-4 and TRBJ1-1; D gene uncertain. Trimming pared 6 bases from V and 11 bases from J, leaving 7 bases between. The CDR3 is 9 amino acids. CDR3 nucleotide sequence: TGTGCCAGCAGCCCTGGGGCTTTCTTT. Its translation: CASSPGAFF.

The chain carries TRBV27 and TRBJ2-1, with TRBD1 as a possible D gene (5 bases). Deletions cut 6 bases from V and 3 bases from J, with 15 bases between. CDR1 and CDR2 (germline): MNHEY, SMNVEV (reference sequence). This CDR3 comprises 15 residues. The CDR3 sequence is CASSQTRVLYNEQFF. DNA for the CDR3: TGTGCCAGCAGCCAAACCAGGGTACTCTACAATGAGCAGTTCTTC.

This chain uses TRBV19 with TRBJ2-7, with D tentatively TRBD2 (6 bases). V was shortened by 5 bases and J by 2 bases, with 13 bases between the two germline ends. The CDR3 sequence is 14 residues long. The germline V gene has CDR1 LNHDA and CDR2 SQIVND (reference sequence). DNA of the CDR3: TGTGCCAGTAGTGAGGCTAGCGTTACCTACGAGCAGTACTTC. Residues: CASSEASVTYEQYF. Full variable domain (outside the CDR3, taken from reference TRBV19 and TRBJ2-7): DGGITQSPKYLFRKEGQNVTLSCEQNLNHDAMYWYRQDPGQGLRLIYYSQIVNDFQKGDIAEGYSVSREKKESFPLTVTSAQKNPTAFYLCASSEASVTYEQYFGPGTRLTVT.

The chain recombines TRBV9 with TRBJ1-3; D is possibly TRBD1 (5 bases). Deletions cut 6 bases from V and 4 bases from J, with 14 bases between. Germline lookup yields CDR1 SGDLS and CDR2 YYNGEE. The CDR3 totals 14 residues. The CDR3 DNA reads as TGTGCCAGCAATGGGGCAGGGCGAGGAAACACCATATATTTT. Its protein is CASNGAGRGNTIYF. The variable domain in full, with the rest retrieved from reference TRBV9 and TRBJ1-3, is DSGVTQTPKHLITATGQRVTLRCSPRSGDLSVYWYQQSLDQGLQFLIQYYNGEERAKGNILERFSAQQFPDLHSELNLSSLELGDSALYFCASNGAGRGNTIYFGEGSWLTVV.

The V call is TRBV18, the J call TRBJ2-1; TRBD2 agrees at 13 bases. Looked up from germline, CDR1 is KGHSH and CDR2 is LQKENI. This CDR3 region has 13 residues. The V gene end was trimmed by 5 bases and the J gene end by 11 bases; junction bases not matched to a gene: 3. The CDR3 region is CASSGTSGAQQFF. Here the CDR3 DNA reads TGTGCCAGCTCAGGGACTAGCGGGGCTCAGCAGTTCTTC.

The chain recombines TRBV3-1 (or the pseudogene TRBV3-2) with TRBJ1-1; D might be TRBD1 (6 bases). V was cut by 1 base and J by 8 bases, with 11 bases left in between. The CDR3 is made up of 13 amino acids. From germline, CDR1 is LGHDT and CDR2 YNNKEL (reference sequence). The CDR3 spells CASSQATGIEAFF. CDR3 DNA: TGTGCCAGCAGCCAAGCGACAGGCATAGAAGCTTTCTTT.

The rearrangement links TRBV20-1 to TRBJ1-1; D is undetermined. Deletions cut 3 bases from V and 4 bases from J, with 6 bases between. The CDR3 runs 11 residues. Germline V gene sequence: CDR1 DFQATT, CDR2 SNEGSKA (reference sequence). The CDR3: CSASSPTEAFF. The CDR3 nucleotides are TGCAGTGCTAGTAGCCCCACTGAAGCTTTCTTT.

The rearrangement uses TRBV15 and TRBJ1-6; 10 bases are shared with TRBD1. The CDR3 is 17 amino acids. V lost 1 base to trimming and J lost 7 bases; unmatched junction nucleotides: 7. Germline V gene data show CDR1 as LNHNV and CDR2 as YYDKDF (reference sequence). The CDR3 DNA reads as TGTGCCACCAGCAGAGTTGGGACAGGGGCGTCGAATTCACCCCTCCACTTT. It translates to CATSRVGTGASNSPLHF.